This record looks at one T cell receptor beta chain sequence and its context. This CDR3 is built from 15 residues. Trimming took 2 bases from V and 0 from J, leaving 7 bases between them. Germline V gene data show CDR1 as WSHSY and CDR2 as SAAADI. The data originate from a study of radiotherapy plus CTLA-4 blockade in lung cancer. Sequencing was performed with immunoSEQ multiplex PCR; in TCRdb, only in-frame clones are kept and a portion is missing. The sample lists approximately 94,000 clones, 82% occurring once. This specimen consisted of peripheral blood, obtained from a patient treated with radiotherapy plus ipilimumab. The source of this sequence is a human donor with non-small cell lung cancer that progressed on radiotherapy plus ipilimumab. The chain combines TRBV10-2 with TRBJ2-2; tentatively, D is TRBD1 (6 bases). This CDR3 is CASSETGSNTGELFF. The CDR3 DNA follows: TGCGCCAGCAGTGAGACAGGGTCGAACACCGGGGAGCTGTTTTTT.